This record covers a single TCR beta chain. Its antigen is not known. The CDR3 contains 14 residues. The data are from a study of monozygotic twins with inflammatory bowel disease. PCR of TCRalpha and TCRbeta cDNA was nested, with two rounds of approximately 16 and 10 cycles. TCRdb reprocessed the 5' RACE reads and keeps a single row for each CDR3 protein, giving no DNA. The sample yields 330,000 or so distinct CDR3 sequences, of which the top ten take up 2% to 2.5%. Study findings and constraints: TCRbeta diversity (inverse Simpson) was lower in IBD patients than in healthy co-twins.

Sequencing was performed on blood. The chain combines TRBV12-3 or TRBV12-4 with TRBJ2-1; TCRdb calls TRBD1, which cannot be checked without DNA. The clonotype was recovered from a human donor with ulcerative colitis or Crohn's disease, or a healthy co-twin of an affected twin (not recorded which). CDR3 region: CASKFRDSYNEQFF.